Shown below are 21 T cell receptor beta chains from a single sample sequenced in a study of blood T cell repertoires in COVID-19. The data were produced by immunoSEQ multiplex PCR, yet TCRdb's version contains in-frame clones alone and is incomplete. This sample has around 25,000 clones; 90% occur once, and the top ten carry 11%. The sequencing input was peripheral blood. These receptor sequences come from a man between 65 and 79 years old with acute or convalescent COVID-19.

The CDR3 loop is CASSTPLSSGNTIYF. The CDR3 region has the DNA TGTGCCAGCAGTACCCCGCTAAGCTCTGGAAACACCATATATTTT. The chain recombines TRBV6-6 with TRBJ1-3; D remains unclear. In germline, CDR1 is MNHNY, CDR2 SVGAGI (reference sequence). The V end lost 5 bases, the J end lost 0 bases, and 11 bases lay between the germline ends. The CDR3 runs 15 residues.

V is TRBV11-2 and J is TRBJ1-1; the D gene is possibly TRBD1 (6 bases). Trimming took 6 bases from V and 0 from J, leaving 11 bases between them. Germline V lookup: CDR1 SGHAT, CDR2 FQNNGV. The CDR3 length is 14 residues. CDR3 bases: TGTGCCAGCAGACCGGGACACTTGAACACTGAAGCTTTCTTT. Translated, it gives CASRPGHLNTEAFF.

V and J are TRBV10-3 and TRBJ2-7, with 9 bases matching TRBD2. Unmatched junction bases numbered 8, after V lost 6 bases and J lost 5 bases. Germline loops: CDR1 ENHRY, CDR2 SYGVKD. This CDR3 contains 14 residues. The CDR3 DNA follows: TGTGCCATCAGGGGTAGCGGGAGTTTCAACGAGCAGTACTTC. Amino acids: CAIRGSGSFNEQYF.

The table lists this clone with a count of one. The chain carries TRBV3-1 (or the pseudogene TRBV3-2) and TRBJ2-1; 8 bases are a match to TRBD2. Germline trimming cut 4 bases from V and 2 bases from J; bases unmatched to any gene: 7. CDR1 LGHDT and CDR2 YNNKEL come from the germline V gene (reference sequence). The CDR3 is 16 amino acids. This CDR3 is CASSPQAGAPYNEQFF. The CDR3 DNA is TGTGCCAGCAGCCCCCAAGCGGGAGCCCCCTACAATGAGCAGTTCTTC.

This chain connects TRBV5-1 to TRBJ1-2, with 7 positions matching TRBD1. The V gene's germline CDR1 is SGHRS and CDR2 YFSETQ. The CDR3 runs 15 residues. The trim removed 4 bases at V and 0 bases at J, leaving 6 bases unmatched. CDR3 nucleotides: TGCGCCAGCAGCCCGGGACAGCAAGCTAACTATGGCTACACCTTC. The encoded protein is CASSPGQQANYGYTF.

This clone was detected a few times. The chain has TRBV2 and TRBJ2-7, with 10 bases matching TRBD1. V shed 3 bases and J 1 base; nucleotides not matched to a gene: 3. The CDR3 loop spans 15 amino acids. CDR1 SNHLY and CDR2 FYNNEI come from the germline V gene. CDR3 sequence (DNA): TGTGCCAGCAGTGAGGGACAGGGGAGATCCTACGAGCAGTACTTC. Protein: CASSEGQGRSYEQYF.

The chain is built from TRBV6-5 and TRBJ1-1, with 7 nucleotides matching TRBD1. The germline CDR1 and CDR2 sequences are MNHEY and SVGAGI. With 2 bases clipped from V and 5 bases from J, the junction kept 8 bases outside the gene matches. CDR3 length equals 15 residues. The chain's CDR3 is CASSYNGRGSTEAFF. CDR3 nucleotide sequence: TGTGCCAGCAGTTACAATGGCAGGGGGAGTACTGAAGCTTTCTTT.

The rearrangement joins TRBV3-1 (or the pseudogene TRBV3-2) to TRBJ1-6; no firm D call. The CDR3 runs 12 residues. Germline V gene sequence: CDR1 LGHDT, CDR2 YNNKEL (reference sequence). V lost 0 bases, J lost 13 bases, and 7 bases lay in between. The DNA for the CDR3 is TGTGCCAGCAGCCAAGACCAGGCGCCCCTCCACTTT. Residues: CASSQDQAPLHF.

V and J are TRBV15 and TRBJ2-1, with no clear D. Per the germline V gene, CDR1 is LNHNV and CDR2 is YYDKDF (reference sequence). This CDR3 is built from 11 residues. The V and J ends lost 2 bases and 11 bases respectively, with 7 bases between them. CDR3 DNA: TGTGCCACCAGCAGATCCCCTAAGCAGTTCTTC. As protein: CATSRSPKQFF. The entire variable domain, with the rest obtained from reference TRBV15 and TRBJ2-1, is as follows: DAMVIQNPRYQVTQFGKPVTLSCSQTLNHNVMYWYQQKSSQAPKLLFHYYDKDFNNEADTPDNFQSRRPNTSFCFLDIRSPGLGDTAMYLCATSRSPKQFFGPGTRLTVL.

The chain has TRBV18 and TRBJ2-3; 12 bases align to TRBD2. CDR3 size: 18 residues. J was trimmed by 1 base and V by 10 bases; bases with no gene match: 15. The germline CDR1 and CDR2 sequences are KGHSH and LQKENI. The CDR3 DNA sequence: TGTGCCACCTTCTCCGGACTAGCGGGAATAGGGGGCACAGATACGCAGTATTTT. This codes for CATFSGLAGIGGTDTQYF.

This chain joins TRBV7-2 and TRBJ2-7; D possibly corresponds to TRBD2 (6 bases). Trimming shortened V by 5 bases and J by 0 bases, and 14 bases separated the two germline ends. Germline V gives CDR1 SGHTA, CDR2 FQGNSA. The CDR3 runs 15 residues. The CDR3 region has the DNA TGTGCCAGCAGCCCCTGGGGGGAGAGCTCCTACGAGCAGTACTTC. This codes for CASSPWGESSYEQYF. Based on the CDR3 plus reference TRBV7-2 and TRBJ2-7, the full variable domain is GAGVSQSPSNKVTEKGKDVELRCDPISGHTALYWYRQSLGQGLEFLIYFQGNSAPDKSGLPSDRFSAERTGGSVSTLTIQRTQQEDSAVYLCASSPWGESSYEQYFGPGTRLTVT.

The chain recombines TRBV6-5 with TRBJ1-4; D is uncertain. The V and J ends lost 0 bases and 8 bases respectively, with 10 bases between them. The CDR3 consists of 14 residues. Germline values: CDR1 MNHEY, CDR2 SVGAGI. CDR3 nucleotides: TGTGCCAGCAGTTACTCCTTTCGCGGGGAAAAACTGTTTTTT. Amino acid sequence: CASSYSFRGEKLFF.

This clone was detected a few times. The gene calls are TRBV2 and TRBJ1-3, with D possibly TRBD1 on 6 matching bases. This CDR3 is 14 amino acids long. Trimming cost V 9 bases and J 2 bases, with 14 bases left between them. Germline V gene lookup returns CDR1 SNHLY and CDR2 FYNNEI. This CDR3 is CASKAQGPGNTIYF. In nucleotides, the CDR3 is TGTGCCAGTAAAGCACAGGGCCCTGGAAACACCATATATTTT. The entire variable domain, with the rest obtained from reference TRBV2 and TRBJ1-3, is as follows: EPEVTQTPSHQVTQMGQEVILRCVPISNHLYFYWYRQILGQKVEFLVSFYNNEISEKSEIFDDQFSVERPDGSNFTLKIRSTKLEDSAMYFCASKAQGPGNTIYFGEGSWLTVV.

The V and J genes are TRBV29-1 and TRBJ2-7; tentative D call: TRBD2 (7 bases). V lost 8 bases and J lost 1, with 24 bases in between. CDR1 and CDR2 (germline): SQVTM, ANQGSEA. CDR3 length equals 16 residues. This CDR3 reads CSTVGGGGSHSYEQYF. The CDR3 nucleotides read TGCAGCACTGTTGGAGGGGGGGGCTCTCATTCCTACGAGCAGTACTTC.

This clone was found once. J is TRBJ2-3 and V is TRBV4-3, with TRBD2 matching over 8 bases. The germline gives CDR1 LGHNA, CDR2 YSLEER. V lost 0 bases to trimming and J lost 0 bases; unmatched junction nucleotides: 5. The CDR3 runs to 17 residues. The CDR3 loop reads CASSQEVSGISTDTQYF. Here the CDR3 DNA reads TGCGCCAGCAGCCAAGAGGTTAGCGGGATTAGCACAGATACGCAGTATTTT.

V is TRBV19 and J is TRBJ2-5, with D possibly TRBD2 on 5 matching bases. Germline V gene sequence: CDR1 LNHDA, CDR2 SQIVND (reference sequence). V was clipped by 1 base and J by 2 bases, with 8 bases between them. The CDR3 spans 14 residues. The CDR3: CASSIGGDQETQYF. The DNA of the CDR3 is TGTGCCAGTAGTATAGGGGGAGATCAAGAGACCCAGTACTTC.

This clone was seen a few times. A read error is the likely source, as a far larger clone sits one nucleotide away. Other DNA sequences in the sample encode the same CDR3. The chain combines TRBV9 with TRBJ2-5; the D gene is possibly TRBD2 (7 bases). The CDR3 length is 15 residues. Per germline, CDR1 SGDLS and CDR2 YYNGEE. The CDR3 is CASSGGGGPQETQYF. The CDR3 region has the DNA TGCGCCAGCAGCGGAGGGGGGGGGCCCCAAGAGACCCAGTACTTC.

The rearrangement joins TRBV2 to TRBJ2-7, with D possibly being TRBD2 (6 bases). The CDR3 contains 14 residues. Germline V gene data show CDR1 as SNHLY and CDR2 as FYNNEI. Trimming took off 3 bases at V and 3 bases at J, with 12 bases between the two ends. This CDR3 is CASSEEAGLYEQYF. The CDR3 DNA reads as TGTGCCAGCAGTGAGGAAGCGGGCCTCTACGAGCAGTACTTC.

This chain connects TRBV19 to TRBJ2-2, with a weak D call TRBD2 (5 bases). This CDR3 is 14 amino acids long. V dropped 7 bases and J dropped 5 bases, with 14 bases sitting between them. Per germline, CDR1 LNHDA and CDR2 SQIVND (reference sequence). The CDR3 reads CASTVGRLTGELFF. As DNA, the CDR3 is TGTGCCAGTACCGTAGGACGACTAACCGGGGAGCTGTTTTTT.

This chain links TRBV7-2 with TRBJ2-7; 7 bases line up with TRBD1. The CDR3 extends over 14 amino acids. Germline values: CDR1 SGHTA, CDR2 FQGNSA. J gave up 4 bases and V 5 bases, and 8 bases lay outside the gene matches. CDR3 in DNA: TGTGCCAGCAGCCTAAGTGTGACAGGGTACGAGCAGTACTTC. This encodes CASSLSVTGYEQYF.

The genes are TRBV28 and TRBJ1-4; D not resolved. The CDR3 length is 14 residues. Germline CDR1 and CDR2: MDHEN and SYDVKM. The V gene lost 2 bases and the J gene lost 8 bases, with 12 bases spanning the gap. DNA of the CDR3: TGTGCCAGCAGTTTAGGTGGGCCCAAGGAAAAACTGTTTTTT. This codes for CASSLGGPKEKLFF.